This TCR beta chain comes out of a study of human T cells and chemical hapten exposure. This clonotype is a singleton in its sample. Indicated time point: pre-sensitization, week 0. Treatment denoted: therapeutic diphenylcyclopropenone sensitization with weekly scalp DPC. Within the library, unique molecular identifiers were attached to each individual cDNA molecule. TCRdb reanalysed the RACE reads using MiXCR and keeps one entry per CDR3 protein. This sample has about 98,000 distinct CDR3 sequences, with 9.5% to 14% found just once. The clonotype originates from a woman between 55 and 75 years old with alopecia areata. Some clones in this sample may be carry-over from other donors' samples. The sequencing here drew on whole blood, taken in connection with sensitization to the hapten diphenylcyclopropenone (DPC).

CDR3 coding DNA: TGTACCAGCAGCTTAGTGGGGTACGAGCAGTACTTC. This sequence encodes CTSSLVGYEQYF. The rearrangement links TRBV7-2 to TRBJ2-7; D gene unclear. CDR3 length: 12 residues. Per germline, CDR1 SGHTA and CDR2 FQGNSA. Trimming stripped 1 base from V and 4 bases from J, with 5 bases between.